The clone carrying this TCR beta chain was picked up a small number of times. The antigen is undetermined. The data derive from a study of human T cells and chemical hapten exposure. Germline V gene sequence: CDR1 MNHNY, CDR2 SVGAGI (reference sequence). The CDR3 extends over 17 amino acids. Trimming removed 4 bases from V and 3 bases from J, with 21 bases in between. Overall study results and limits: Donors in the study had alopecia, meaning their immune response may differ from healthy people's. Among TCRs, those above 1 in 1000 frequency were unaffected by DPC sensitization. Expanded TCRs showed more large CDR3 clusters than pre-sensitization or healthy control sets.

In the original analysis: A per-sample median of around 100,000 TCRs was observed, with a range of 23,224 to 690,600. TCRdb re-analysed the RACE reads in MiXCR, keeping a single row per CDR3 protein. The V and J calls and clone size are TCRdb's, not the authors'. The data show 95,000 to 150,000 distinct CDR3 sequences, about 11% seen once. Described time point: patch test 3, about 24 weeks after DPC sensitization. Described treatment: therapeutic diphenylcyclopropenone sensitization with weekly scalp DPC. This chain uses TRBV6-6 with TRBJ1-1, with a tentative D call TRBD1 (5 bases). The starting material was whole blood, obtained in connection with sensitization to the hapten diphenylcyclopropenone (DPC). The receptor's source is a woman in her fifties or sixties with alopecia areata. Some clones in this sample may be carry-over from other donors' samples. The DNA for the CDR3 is TGTGCCAGCAGTTTAGGGGTCGGGGCGCAGTTTGACACTGAAGCTTTCTTT. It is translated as CASSLGVGAQFDTEAFF.